The source of this T cell receptor (beta chain) is a study of T-cell reconstitution after alpha-beta-depleted transplantation in children. This clonotype was counted between two and nine times. A library of TCRbeta sequences, prepared with unique molecular identifiers, was generated. Using its own MiXCR run on the PCR reads, TCRdb lists one record per CDR3 protein. The table has around 600,000 distinct CDR3 sequences, roughly 15% seen once. V was trimmed by 0 bases and J by 1 base, leaving 9 bases between them. Germline V gene data show CDR1 as MNHEY and CDR2 as SVGAGI. This CDR3 has 16 residues. The V call is TRBV6-5, the J call TRBJ2-2, with TRBD1 as a possible D gene (5 bases). The receptor was derived from a human donor who donated a stem cell graft to a child with acute myeloid leukemia. Source: PBMCs from the stem cell graft donor, taken from the stem cell graft. In nucleotides, the CDR3 is TGTGCCAGCAGTTACTCGGCAGGGCGGAACACCGGGGAGCTGTTTTTT. Protein product: CASSYSAGRNTGELFF.